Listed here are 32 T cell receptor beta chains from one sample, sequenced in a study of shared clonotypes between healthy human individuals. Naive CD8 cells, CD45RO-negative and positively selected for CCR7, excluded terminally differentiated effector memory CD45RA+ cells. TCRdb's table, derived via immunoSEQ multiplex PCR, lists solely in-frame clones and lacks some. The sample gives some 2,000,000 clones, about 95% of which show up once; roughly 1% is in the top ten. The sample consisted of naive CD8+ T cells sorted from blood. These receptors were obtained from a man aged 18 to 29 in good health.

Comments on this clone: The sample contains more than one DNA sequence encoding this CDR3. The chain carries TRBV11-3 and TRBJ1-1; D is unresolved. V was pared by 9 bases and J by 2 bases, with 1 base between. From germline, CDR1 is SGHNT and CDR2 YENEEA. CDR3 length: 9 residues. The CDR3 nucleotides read TGTGCCAGAAACACTGAAGCTTTCTTT. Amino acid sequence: CARNTEAFF. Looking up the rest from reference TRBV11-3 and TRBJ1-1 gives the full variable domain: EAGVVQSPRYKIIEKKQPVAFWCNPISGHNTLYWYLQNLGQGPELLIRYENEEAVDDSQLPKDRFSAERLKGVDSTLKIQPAELGDSAVYLCARNTEAFFGQGTRLTVV.

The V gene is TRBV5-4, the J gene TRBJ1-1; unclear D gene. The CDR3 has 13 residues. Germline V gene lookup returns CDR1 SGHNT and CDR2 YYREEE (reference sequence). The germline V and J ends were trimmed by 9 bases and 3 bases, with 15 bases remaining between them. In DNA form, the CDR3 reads TGTGCCACCCTAGGTGCCGGGGACACTGAAGCTTTCTTT. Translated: CATLGAGDTEAFF.

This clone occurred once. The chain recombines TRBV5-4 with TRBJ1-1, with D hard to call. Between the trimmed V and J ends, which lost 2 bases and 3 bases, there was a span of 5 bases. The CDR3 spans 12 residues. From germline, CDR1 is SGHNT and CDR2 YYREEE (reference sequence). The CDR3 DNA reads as TGTGCCAGCAGCTTCTCTTACACTGAAGCTTTCTTT. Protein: CASSFSYTEAFF.

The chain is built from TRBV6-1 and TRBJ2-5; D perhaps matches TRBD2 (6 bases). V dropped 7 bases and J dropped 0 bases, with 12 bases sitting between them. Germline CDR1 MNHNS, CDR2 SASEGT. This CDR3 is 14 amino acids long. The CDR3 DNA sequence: TGTGCCAGCAATCGAGGAGGGGACCAAGAGACCCAGTACTTC. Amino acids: CASNRGGDQETQYF.

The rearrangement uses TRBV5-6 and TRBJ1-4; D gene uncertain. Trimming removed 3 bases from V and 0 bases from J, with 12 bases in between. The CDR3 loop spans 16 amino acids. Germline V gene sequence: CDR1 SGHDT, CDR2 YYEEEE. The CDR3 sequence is CASSSTGGSTNEKLFF. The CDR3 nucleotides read TGTGCCAGCAGCTCAACGGGTGGATCAACTAATGAAAAACTGTTTTTT.

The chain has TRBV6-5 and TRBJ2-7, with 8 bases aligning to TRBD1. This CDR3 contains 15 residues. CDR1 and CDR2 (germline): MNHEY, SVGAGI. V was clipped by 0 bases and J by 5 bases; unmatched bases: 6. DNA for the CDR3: TGTGCCAGCAGTTACTCGGGGCCAGGGGGCGACGAGCAGTACTTC. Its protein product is CASSYSGPGGDEQYF.

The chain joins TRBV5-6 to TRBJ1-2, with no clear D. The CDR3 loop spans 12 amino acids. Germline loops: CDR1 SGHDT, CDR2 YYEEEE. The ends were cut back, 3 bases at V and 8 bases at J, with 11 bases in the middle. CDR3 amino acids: CASSSGGSGYTF. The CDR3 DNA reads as TGTGCCAGCAGCTCTGGAGGGAGCGGCTACACCTTC. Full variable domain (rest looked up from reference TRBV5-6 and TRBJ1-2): DAGVTQSPTHLIKTRGQQVTLRCSPKSGHDTVSWYQQALGQGPQFIFQYYEEEERQRGNFPDRFSGHQFPNYSSELNVNALLLGDSALYLCASSSGGSGYTFGSGTRLTVV.

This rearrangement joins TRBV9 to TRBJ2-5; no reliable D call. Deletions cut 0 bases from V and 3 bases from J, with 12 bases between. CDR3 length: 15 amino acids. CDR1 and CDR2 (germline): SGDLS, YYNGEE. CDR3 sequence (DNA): TGTGCCAGCAGCGTAGGGTGGGTAGCCGAAGAGACCCAGTACTTC. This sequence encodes CASSVGWVAEETQYF. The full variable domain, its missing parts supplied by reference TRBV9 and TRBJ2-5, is DSGVTQTPKHLITATGQRVTLRCSPRSGDLSVYWYQQSLDQGLQFLIQYYNGEERAKGNILERFSAQQFPDLHSELNLSSLELGDSALYFCASSVGWVAEETQYFGPGTRLLVL.

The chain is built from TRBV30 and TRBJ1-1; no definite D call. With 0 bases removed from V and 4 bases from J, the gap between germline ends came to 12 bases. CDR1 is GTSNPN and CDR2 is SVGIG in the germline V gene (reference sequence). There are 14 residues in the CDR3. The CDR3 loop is CAWSVLQASTEAFF. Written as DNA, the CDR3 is TGTGCCTGGAGTGTACTACAAGCGTCCACTGAAGCTTTCTTT. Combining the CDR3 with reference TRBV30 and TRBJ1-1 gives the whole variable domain SQTIHQWPATLVQPVGSPLSLECTVEGTSNPNLYWYRQAAGRGLQLLFYSVGIGQISSEVPQNLSASRPQDRQFILSSKKLLLSDSGFYLCAWSVLQASTEAFFGQGTRLTVV.

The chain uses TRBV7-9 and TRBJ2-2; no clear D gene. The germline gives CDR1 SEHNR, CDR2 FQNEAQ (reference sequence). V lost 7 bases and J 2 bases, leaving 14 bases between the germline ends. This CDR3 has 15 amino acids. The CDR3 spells CASTPPEDNTGELFF. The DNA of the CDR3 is TGTGCCAGCACTCCCCCCGAGGATAACACCGGGGAGCTGTTTTTT.

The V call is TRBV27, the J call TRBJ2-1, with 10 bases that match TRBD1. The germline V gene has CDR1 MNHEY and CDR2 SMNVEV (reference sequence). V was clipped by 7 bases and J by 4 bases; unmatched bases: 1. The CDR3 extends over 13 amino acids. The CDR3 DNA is TGTGCCAGCATGGACAGGGGGTACAATGAGCAGTTCTTC. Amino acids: CASMDRGYNEQFF.

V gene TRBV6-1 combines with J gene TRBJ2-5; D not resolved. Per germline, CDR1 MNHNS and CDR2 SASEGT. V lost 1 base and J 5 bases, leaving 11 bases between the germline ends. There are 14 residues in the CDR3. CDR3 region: CASSEGSRPETQYF. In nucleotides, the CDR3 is TGTGCCAGCAGTGAAGGATCCCGCCCGGAGACCCAGTACTTC.

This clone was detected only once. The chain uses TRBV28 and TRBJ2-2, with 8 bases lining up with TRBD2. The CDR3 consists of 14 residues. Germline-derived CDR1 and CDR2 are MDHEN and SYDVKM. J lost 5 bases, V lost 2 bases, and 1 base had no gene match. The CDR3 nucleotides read TGTGCCAGCAGTTTAGGCGGGGGGACCGGGGAGCTGTTTTTT. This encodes CASSLGGGTGELFF.

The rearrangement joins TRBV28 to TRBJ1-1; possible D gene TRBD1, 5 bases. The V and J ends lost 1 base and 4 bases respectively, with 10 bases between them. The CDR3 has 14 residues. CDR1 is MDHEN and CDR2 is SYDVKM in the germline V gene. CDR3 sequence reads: CASSLSRGFTEAFF. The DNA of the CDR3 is TGTGCCAGCAGTTTATCGAGGGGATTCACTGAAGCTTTCTTT.

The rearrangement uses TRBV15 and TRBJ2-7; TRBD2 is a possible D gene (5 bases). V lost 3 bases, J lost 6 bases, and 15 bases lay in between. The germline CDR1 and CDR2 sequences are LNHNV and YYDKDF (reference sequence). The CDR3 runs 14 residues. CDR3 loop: CATSSGLTSGEQYF. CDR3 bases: TGTGCCACCAGCAGCGGACTCACCAGCGGCGAGCAGTACTTC.

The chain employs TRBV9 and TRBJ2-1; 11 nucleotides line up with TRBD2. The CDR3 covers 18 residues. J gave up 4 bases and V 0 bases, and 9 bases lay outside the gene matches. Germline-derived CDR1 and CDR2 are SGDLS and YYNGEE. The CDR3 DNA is TGTGCCAGCAGCGTAGGAATAGCGGGGGGGCCTGAGTACAATGAGCAGTTCTTC. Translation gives CASSVGIAGGPEYNEQFF.

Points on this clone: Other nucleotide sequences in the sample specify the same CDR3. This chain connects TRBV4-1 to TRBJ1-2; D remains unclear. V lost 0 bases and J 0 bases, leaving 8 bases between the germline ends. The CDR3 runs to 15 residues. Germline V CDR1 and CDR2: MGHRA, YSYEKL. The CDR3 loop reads CASSQDLAANYGYTF. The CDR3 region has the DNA TGCGCCAGCAGCCAAGATTTGGCTGCTAACTATGGCTACACCTTC.

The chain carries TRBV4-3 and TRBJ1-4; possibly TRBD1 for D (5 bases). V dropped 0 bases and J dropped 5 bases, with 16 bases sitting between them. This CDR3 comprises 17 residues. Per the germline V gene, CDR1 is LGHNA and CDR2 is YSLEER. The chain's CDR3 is CASSQDLPGTENEKLFF. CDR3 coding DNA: TGCGCCAGCAGCCAAGATCTACCCGGGACGGAGAATGAAAAACTGTTTTTT.

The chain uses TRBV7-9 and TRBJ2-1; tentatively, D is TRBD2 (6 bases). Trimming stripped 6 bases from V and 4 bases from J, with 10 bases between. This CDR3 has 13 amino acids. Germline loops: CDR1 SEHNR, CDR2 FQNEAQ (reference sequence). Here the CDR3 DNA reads TGTGCCAGCAGTTCTCTAGCGTACAATGAGCAGTTCTTC. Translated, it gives CASSSLAYNEQFF.

CDR3 sequence: CAIKNGYTF. The CDR3 DNA reads TGTGCCATCAAAAATGGCTACACCTTC. The chain combines TRBV6-1 with TRBJ1-2; no firm D call. The germline V gene encodes CDR1 MNHNS and CDR2 SASEGT. The CDR3 is 9 residues long. The V gene lost 10 bases and the J gene lost 6 bases, with 6 bases spanning the gap.

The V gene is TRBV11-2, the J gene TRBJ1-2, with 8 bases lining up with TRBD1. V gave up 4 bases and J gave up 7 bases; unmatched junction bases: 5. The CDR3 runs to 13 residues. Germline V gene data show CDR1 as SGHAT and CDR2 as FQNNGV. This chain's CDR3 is CASSYDRGVGYTF. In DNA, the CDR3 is TGTGCCAGCAGCTACGACAGGGGTGTTGGCTACACCTTC.

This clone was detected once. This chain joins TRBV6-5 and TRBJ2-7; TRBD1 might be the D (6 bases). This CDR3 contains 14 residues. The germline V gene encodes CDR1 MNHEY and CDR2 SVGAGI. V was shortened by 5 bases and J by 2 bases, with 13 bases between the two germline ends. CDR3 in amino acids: CASSEQGITYEQYF. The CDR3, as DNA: TGTGCCAGCAGTGAACAGGGAATTACCTACGAGCAGTACTTC.

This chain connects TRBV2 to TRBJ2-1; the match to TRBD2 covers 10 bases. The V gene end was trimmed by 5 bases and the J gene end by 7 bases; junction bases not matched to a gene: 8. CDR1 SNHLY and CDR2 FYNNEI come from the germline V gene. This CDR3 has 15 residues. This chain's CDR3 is CASSSLAGEGNEQFF. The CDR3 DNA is TGTGCCAGCAGTTCCCTAGCGGGAGAGGGGAATGAGCAGTTCTTC.

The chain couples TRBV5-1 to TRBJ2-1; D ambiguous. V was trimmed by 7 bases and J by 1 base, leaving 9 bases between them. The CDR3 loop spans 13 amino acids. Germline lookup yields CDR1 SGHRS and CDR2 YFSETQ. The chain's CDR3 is CASRVGSYNEQFF. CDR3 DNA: TGCGCCAGCCGCGTTGGATCCTACAATGAGCAGTTCTTC. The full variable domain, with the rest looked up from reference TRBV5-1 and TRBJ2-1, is KAGVTQTPRYLIKTRGQQVTLSCSPISGHRSVSWYQQTPGQGLQFLFEYFSETQRNKGNFPGRFSGRQFSNSRSEMNVSTLELGDSALYLCASRVGSYNEQFFGPGTRLTVL.

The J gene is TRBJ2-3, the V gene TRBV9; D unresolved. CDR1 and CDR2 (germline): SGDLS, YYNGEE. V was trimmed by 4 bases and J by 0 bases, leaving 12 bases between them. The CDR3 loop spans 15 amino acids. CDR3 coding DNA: TGTGCCAGCAGCTTCCGACCGGAAAGCACAGATACGCAGTATTTT. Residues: CASSFRPESTDTQYF.

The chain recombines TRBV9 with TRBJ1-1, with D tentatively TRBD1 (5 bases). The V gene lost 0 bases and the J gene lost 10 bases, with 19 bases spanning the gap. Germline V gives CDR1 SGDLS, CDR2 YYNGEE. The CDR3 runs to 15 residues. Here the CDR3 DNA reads TGTGCCAGCAGCGTAGAGGGAGGAGGGGTAAGCGGAGCTTTCTTT. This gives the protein CASSVEGGGVSGAFF.

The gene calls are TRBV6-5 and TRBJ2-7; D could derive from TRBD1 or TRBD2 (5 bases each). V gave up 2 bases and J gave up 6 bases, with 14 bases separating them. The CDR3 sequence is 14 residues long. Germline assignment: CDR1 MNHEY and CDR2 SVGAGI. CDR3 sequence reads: CASSYAGTMGEQYF. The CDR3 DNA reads TGTGCCAGCAGTTACGCCGGGACCATGGGCGAGCAGTACTTC.

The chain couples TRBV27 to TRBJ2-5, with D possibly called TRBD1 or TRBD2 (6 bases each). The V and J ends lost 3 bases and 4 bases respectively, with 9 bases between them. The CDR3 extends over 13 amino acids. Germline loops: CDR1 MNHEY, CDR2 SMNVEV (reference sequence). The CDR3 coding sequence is TGTGCCAGCAGTTTTGGGGGGCCAGAGACCCAGTACTTC. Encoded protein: CASSFGGPETQYF.

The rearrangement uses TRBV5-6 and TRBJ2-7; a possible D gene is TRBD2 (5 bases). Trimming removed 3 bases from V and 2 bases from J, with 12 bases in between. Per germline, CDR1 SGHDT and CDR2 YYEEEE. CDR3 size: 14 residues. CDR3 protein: CASSSGLTAYEQYF. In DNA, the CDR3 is TGTGCCAGCAGCTCTGGACTTACCGCCTACGAGCAGTACTTC.

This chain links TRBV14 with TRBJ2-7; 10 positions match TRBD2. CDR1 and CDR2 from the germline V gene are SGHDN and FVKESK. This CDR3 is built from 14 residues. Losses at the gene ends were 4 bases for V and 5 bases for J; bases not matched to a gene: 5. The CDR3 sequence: CASSLLAGGDEQYF. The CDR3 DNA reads TGTGCCAGCAGCCTATTAGCGGGAGGTGACGAGCAGTACTTC.

CDR3 residues: CASSQVWDSGRETQYF. The CDR3 bases are TGCGCCAGCAGCCAAGTATGGGACTCGGGAAGGGAGACCCAGTACTTC. V gene TRBV4-3 combines with J gene TRBJ2-5; tentatively, D is TRBD2 (6 bases). The germline gives CDR1 LGHNA, CDR2 YSLEER. The CDR3 has 16 residues. V lost 1 base and J lost 5, with 17 bases in between.

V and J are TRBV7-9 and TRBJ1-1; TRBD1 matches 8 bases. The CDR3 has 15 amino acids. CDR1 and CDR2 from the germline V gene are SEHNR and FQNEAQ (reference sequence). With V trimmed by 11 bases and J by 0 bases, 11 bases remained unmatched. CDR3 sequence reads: CAAETQGALNTEAFF. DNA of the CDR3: TGTGCCGCAGAGACCCAGGGGGCTTTGAACACTGAAGCTTTCTTT. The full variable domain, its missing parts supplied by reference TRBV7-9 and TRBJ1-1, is DTGVSQNPRHKITKRGQNVTFRCDPISEHNRLYWYRQTLGQGPEFLTYFQNEAQLEKSRLLSDRFSAERPKGSFSTLEIQRTEQGDSAMYLCAAETQGALNTEAFFGQGTRLTVV.